This T cell receptor (beta chain) was retrieved from a study of radiotherapy plus CTLA-4 blockade in lung cancer (dated by TCRdb to 2017 to 2018). For the wider study: Objective responses were observed in approximately 18% of enrolled patients, and disease control was achieved in less than 40%. General findings and caveats noted by the study authors: After treatment with radiotherapy and ipilimumab, TCR clones that originated in tumors expanded in peripheral blood. The strongest predictors of response, as reported, were early dynamic changes in blood T cell clones along with a rise in serum interferon-beta after radiation.

In this study, focal radiation therapy paired with CTLA-4 blockade (ipilimumab) was tested in patients who had chemo-refractory metastatic non-small-cell lung cancer. The method was the immunoSEQ multiplex PCR assay. TCRdb stores this immuneACCESS table with in-frame sequences only. Part of the clones is absent; in the studies checked, under half of the shortfall reflects unresolved V genes, and no reason is known for the rest. Here the sample has over 80,000 clones; less than 90% occur a single time. The top ten constitute just over 0.8% of the sample. The junction carries 10 bases between V and J, which are trimmed by 4 bases and 4 bases respectively. The cysteine opens and the phenylalanine closes a CDR3 of 13 amino acids. The read is trimmed to its CDR3 DNA, 39 bases read in frame from base 1. From the germline V gene, CDR1 is MDHEN and CDR2 is SYDVKM. Remarks on this clone: Its antigen is not yet known. Base qualities are not at hand, and no much larger clone is one base apart.

The V gene is TRBV28 and the J gene is TRBJ1-2; the D segment cannot be called with confidence. The sequence was obtained from a human donor with non-small cell lung cancer who had stable disease on radiotherapy plus ipilimumab. The input for sequencing was peripheral blood, taken from a patient treated with radiotherapy plus ipilimumab. The CDR3 protein sequence reads: CASSSSQRYGYTF. Read as DNA, the sequence is TGTGCCAGCAGTTCAAGCCAGCGCTATGGCTACACCTTC.